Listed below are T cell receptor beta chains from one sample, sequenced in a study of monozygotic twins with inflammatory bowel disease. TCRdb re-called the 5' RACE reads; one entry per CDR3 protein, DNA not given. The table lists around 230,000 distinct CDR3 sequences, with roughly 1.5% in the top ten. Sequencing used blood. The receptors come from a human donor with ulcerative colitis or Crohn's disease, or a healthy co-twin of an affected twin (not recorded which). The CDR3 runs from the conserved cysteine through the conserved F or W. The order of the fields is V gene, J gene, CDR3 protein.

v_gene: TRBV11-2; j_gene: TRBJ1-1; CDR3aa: CASSLDGSAGEAFF
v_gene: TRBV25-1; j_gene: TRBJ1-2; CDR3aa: CASSDQGYGLSYTF
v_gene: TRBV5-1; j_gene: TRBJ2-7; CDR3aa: CATPRTLQGSYEQYF
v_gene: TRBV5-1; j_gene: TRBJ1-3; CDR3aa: CASSREGNTIYF
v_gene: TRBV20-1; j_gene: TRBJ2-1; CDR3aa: CSAWGGTSFHEQFF
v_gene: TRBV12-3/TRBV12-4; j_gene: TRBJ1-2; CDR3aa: CASSLALSGAMGYTF
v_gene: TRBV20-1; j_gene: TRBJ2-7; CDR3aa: CSARDSPNPYEQYF
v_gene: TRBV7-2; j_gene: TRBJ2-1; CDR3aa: CASSLQTEQFF
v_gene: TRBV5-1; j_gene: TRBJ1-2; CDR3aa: CASSFIGINNYGYTF
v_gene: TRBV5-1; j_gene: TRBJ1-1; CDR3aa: CASRGYGQNTEAFF
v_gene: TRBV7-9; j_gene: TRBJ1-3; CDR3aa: CASSPGRTTIYF
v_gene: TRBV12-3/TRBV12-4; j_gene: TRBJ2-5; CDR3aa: CASSPGQGGSETQYF
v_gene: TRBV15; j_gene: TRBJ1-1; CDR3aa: CATSPARRTEAFF
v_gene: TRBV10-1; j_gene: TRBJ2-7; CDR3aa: CASSGTGVGGEQYF
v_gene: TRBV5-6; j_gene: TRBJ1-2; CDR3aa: CASSLFPDYGYTF
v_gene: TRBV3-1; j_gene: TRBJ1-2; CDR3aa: CASSQGTLNYGYTF
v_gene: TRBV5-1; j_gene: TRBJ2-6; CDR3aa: CASSFSGTGANVLTF
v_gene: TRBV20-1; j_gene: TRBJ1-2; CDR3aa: CSARAGVEGYTF
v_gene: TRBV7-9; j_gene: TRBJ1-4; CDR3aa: CASSHREGDLDEKLFF
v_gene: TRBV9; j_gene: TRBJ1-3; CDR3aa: CASSPFGQGDGNTIYF
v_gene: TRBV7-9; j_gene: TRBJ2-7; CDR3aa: CASSLVSLQGLRKQYF
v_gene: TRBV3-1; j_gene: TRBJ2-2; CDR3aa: CASSQVRRGNTGELFF
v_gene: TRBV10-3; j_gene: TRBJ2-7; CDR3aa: CAISRRDRGVGYEQYF
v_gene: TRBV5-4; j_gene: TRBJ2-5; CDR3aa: CASSLDGRVAGVNQETQYF
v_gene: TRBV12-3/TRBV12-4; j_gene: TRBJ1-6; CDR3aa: CASSFGQLSSYNSPLHF
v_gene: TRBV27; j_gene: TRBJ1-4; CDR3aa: CASSLRVAAGNEKLFF
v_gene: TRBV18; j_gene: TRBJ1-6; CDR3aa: CASSTGEAMIGSPLHF
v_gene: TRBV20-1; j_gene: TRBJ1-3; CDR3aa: CSARLPGATGNTIYF
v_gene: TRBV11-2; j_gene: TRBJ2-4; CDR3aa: CASSLTLTGAKLAKNIQYF
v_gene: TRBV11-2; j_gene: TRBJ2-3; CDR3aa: CASSRVMDTQYF
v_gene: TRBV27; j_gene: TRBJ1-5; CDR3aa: CASSLTTGSGDQPQHF
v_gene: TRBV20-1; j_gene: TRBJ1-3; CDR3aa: CSASFPGYGNTIYF
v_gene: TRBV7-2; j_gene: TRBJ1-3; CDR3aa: CASSLGGSSGNTIYF
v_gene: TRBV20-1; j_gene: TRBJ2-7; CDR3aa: CSAPTGPYEQYF
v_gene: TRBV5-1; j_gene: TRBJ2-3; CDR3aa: CASSLGIGSTDTQYF
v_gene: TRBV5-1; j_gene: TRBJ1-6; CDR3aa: CASSRWTGGRKDSPLHF
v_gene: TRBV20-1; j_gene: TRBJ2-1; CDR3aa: CSAPRGVEQFF
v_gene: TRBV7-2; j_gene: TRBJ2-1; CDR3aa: CASSLARDNEQFF
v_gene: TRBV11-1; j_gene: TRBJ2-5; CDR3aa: CASSSEGETQYF
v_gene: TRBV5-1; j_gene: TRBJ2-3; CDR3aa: CASSMRDRGVGDTQYF
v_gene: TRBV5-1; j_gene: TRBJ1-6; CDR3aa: CASSGQGRDSPLHF
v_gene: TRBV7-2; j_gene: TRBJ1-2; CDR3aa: CASSFPGVYGYTF
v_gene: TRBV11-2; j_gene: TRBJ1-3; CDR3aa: CASSLDPGSGNTIYF
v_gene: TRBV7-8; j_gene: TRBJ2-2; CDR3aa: CASSLRHERNTGELFF
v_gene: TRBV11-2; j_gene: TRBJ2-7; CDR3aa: CASSPGFEQYF
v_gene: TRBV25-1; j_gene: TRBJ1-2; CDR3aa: CASSEGSWVYGYTF
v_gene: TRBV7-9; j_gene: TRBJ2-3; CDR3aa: CASSFFPEDTQYF
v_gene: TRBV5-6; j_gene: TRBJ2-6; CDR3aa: CASSPGTVPSLGANVLTF
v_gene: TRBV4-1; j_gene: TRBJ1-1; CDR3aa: CASSQEFPGGEAFF
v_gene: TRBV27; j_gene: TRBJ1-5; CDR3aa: CASSLRKNSNQPQHF